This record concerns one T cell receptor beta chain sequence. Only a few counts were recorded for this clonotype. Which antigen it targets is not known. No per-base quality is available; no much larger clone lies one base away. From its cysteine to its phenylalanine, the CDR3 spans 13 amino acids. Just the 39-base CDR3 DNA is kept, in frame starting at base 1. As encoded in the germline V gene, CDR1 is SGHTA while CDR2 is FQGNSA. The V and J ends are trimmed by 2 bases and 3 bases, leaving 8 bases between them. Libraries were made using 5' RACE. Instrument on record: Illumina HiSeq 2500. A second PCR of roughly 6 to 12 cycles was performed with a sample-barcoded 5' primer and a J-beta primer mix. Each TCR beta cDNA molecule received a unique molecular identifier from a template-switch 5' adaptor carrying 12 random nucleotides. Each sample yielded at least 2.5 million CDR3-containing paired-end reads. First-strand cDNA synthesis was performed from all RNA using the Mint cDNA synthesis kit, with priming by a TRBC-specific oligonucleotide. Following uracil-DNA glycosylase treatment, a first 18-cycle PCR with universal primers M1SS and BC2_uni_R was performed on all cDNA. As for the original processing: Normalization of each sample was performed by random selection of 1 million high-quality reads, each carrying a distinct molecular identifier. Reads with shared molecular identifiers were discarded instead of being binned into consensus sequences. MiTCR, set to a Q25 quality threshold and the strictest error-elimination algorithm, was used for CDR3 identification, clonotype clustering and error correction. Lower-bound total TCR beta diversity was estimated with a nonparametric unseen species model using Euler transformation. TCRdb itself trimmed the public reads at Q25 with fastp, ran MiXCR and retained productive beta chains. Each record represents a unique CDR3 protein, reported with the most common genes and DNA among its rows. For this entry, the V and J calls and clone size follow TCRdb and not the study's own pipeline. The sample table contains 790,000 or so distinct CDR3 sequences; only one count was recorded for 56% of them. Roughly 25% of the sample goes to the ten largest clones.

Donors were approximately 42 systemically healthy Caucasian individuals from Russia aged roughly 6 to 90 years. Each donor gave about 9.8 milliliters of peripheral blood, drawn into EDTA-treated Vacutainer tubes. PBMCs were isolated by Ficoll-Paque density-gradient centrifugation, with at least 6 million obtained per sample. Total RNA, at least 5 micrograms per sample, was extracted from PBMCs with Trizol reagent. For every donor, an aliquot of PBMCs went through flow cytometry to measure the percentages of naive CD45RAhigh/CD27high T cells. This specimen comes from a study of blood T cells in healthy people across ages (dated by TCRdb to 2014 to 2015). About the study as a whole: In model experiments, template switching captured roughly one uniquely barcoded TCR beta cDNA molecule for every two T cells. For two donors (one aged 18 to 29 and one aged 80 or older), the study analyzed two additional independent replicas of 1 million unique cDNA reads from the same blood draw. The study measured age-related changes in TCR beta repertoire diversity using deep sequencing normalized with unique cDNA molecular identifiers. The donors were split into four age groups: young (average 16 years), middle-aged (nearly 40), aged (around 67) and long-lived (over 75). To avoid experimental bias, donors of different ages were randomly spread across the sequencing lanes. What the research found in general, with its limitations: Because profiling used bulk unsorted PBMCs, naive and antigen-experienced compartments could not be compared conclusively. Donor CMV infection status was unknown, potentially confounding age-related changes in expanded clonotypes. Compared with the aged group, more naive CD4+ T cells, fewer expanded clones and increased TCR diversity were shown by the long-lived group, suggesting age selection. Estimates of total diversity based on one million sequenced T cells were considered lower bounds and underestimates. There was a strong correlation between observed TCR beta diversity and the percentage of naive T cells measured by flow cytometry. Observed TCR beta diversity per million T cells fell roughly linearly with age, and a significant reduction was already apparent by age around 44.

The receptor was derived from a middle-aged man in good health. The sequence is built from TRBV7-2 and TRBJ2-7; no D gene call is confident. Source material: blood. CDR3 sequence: CASSLYGNYEQYF. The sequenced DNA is TGTGCCAGCAGCTTATATGGGAACTACGAGCAGTACTTC.